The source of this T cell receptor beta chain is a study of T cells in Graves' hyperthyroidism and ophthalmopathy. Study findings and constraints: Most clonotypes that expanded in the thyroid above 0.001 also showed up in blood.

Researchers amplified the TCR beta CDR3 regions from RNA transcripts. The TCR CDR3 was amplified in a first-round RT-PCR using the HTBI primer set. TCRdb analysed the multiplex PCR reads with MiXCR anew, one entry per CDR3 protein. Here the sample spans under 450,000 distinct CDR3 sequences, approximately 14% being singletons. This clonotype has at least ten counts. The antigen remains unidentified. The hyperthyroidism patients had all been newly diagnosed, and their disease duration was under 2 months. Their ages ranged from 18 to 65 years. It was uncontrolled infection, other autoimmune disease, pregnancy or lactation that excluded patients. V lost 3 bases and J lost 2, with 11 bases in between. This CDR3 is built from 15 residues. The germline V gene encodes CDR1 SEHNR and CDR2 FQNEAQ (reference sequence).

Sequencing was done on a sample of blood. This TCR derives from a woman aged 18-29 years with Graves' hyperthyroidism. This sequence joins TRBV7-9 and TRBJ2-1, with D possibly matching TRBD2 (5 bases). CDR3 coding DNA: TGTGCCAGCAGCTTGGCCCCGGGGACCTACAATGAGCAGTTCTTC. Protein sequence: CASSLAPGTYNEQFF.